The present T cell receptor beta chain was sequenced within a study of CD4 T cells in relation to SARS-CoV-2 and coronaviruses. Overall study findings and caveats: This crossreactivity analysis covered spike protein alone, no other viral proteins. SARS-CoV-2-driven expansion was significantly weaker in crossreactive than monoreactive clones.

Comments on this clone: Its target is not known.

J lost 1 base, V lost 0 bases, and 7 bases had no gene match. CDR3 length: 17 amino acids. Germline V gene lookup returns CDR1 SGHRS and CDR2 YFSETQ. CD4 enrichment then naive enrichment separated naive from memory CD4+ cells. The repertoire was sequenced with immunoSEQ multiplex PCR; TCRdb's copy has only in-frame clones and lacks some. The sample includes tens of thousands of clones, roughly 90% of them seen just once. The TCR sequence derives from an adult with COVID-19. Sequencing was performed on memory CD4+ T cells from PBMCs. The chain recombines TRBV5-1 with TRBJ1-1; TRBD1 aligns across 9 bases. CDR3 residues: CASSLAGQGFTNTEAFF. DNA for the CDR3: TGCGCCAGCAGCTTGGCGGGACAGGGTTTTACGAACACTGAAGCTTTCTTT.